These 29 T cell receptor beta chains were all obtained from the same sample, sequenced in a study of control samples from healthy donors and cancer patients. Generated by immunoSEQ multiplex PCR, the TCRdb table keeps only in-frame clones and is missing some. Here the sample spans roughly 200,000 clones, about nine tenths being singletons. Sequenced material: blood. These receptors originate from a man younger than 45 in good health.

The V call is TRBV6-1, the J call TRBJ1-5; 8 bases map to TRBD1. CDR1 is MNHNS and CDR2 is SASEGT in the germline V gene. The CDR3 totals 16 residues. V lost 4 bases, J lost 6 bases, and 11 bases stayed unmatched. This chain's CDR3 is CASSGNGNRGTQPQHF. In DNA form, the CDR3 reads TGTGCCAGCAGTGGTAATGGCAACAGGGGGACTCAGCCCCAGCATTTT.

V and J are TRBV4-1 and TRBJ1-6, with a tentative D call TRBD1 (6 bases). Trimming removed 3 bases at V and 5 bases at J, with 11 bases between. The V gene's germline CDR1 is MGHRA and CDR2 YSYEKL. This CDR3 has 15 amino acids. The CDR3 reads CASSQMDRDNSPLHF. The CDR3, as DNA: TGCGCCAGCAGCCAGATGGACAGAGATAATTCACCCCTCCACTTT.

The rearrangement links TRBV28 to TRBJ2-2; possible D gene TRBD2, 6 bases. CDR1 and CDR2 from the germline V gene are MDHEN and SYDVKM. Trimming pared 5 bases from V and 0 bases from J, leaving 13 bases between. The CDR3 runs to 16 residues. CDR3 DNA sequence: TGTGCCAGCAGTGCCCCCGGGGGAACGAACACCGGGGAGCTGTTTTTT. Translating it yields CASSAPGGTNTGELFF.

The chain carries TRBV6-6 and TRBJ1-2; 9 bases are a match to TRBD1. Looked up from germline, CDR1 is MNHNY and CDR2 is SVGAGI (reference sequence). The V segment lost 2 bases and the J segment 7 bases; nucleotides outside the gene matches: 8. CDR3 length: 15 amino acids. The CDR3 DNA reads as TGTGCCAGCAGTTACCAACAGGGGGCGAAGTTTGGCTACACCTTC. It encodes CASSYQQGAKFGYTF.

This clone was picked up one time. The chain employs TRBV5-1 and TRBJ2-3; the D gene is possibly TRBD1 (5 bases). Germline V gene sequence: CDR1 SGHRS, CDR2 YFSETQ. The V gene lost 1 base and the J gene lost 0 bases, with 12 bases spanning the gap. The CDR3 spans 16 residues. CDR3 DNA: TGCGCCAGCAGCTTGAGGGGATCTCCTAGCACAGATACGCAGTATTTT. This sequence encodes CASSLRGSPSTDTQYF.

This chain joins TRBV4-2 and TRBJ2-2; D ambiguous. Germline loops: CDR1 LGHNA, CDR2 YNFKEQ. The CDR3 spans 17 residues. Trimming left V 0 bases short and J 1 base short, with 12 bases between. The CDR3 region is CASSQDQTRLNTGELFF. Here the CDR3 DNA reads TGTGCCAGCAGCCAAGACCAGACCCGATTGAACACCGGGGAGCTGTTTTTT.

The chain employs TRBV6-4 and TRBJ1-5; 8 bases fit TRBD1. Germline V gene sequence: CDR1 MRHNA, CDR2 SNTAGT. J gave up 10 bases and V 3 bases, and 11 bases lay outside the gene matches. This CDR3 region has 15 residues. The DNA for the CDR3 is TGTGCCAGCAGTGAACTACCGAGACAGGGGCGACCCCAGCATTTT. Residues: CASSELPRQGRPQHF.

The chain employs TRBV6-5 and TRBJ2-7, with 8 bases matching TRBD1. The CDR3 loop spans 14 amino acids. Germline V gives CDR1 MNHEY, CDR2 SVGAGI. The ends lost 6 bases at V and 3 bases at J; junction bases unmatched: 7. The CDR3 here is CASSPQQGDYEQYF. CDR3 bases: TGTGCCAGCAGCCCCCAACAGGGGGACTACGAGCAGTACTTC.

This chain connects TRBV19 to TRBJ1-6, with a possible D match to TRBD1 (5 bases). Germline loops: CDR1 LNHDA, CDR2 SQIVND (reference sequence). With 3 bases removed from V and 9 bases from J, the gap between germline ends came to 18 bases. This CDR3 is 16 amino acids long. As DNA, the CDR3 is TGTGCCAGTAGTATTGGGGGATTAGCTCTCACTTCACCCCTCCACTTT. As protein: CASSIGGLALTSPLHF.

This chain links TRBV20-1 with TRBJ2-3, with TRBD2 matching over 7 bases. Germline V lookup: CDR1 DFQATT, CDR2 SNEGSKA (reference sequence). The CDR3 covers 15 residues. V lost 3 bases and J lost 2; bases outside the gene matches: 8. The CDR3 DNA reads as TGCAGTGCTAGTACCCCGGGACTAATCACAGATACGCAGTATTTT. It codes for CSASTPGLITDTQYF.

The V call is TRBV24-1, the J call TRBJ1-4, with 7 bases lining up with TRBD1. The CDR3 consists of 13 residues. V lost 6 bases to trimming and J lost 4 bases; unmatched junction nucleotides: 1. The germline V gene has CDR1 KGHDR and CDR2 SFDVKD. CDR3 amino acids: CATSPGGNEKLFF. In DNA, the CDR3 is TGTGCCACCAGTCCAGGGGGTAATGAAAAACTGTTTTTT.

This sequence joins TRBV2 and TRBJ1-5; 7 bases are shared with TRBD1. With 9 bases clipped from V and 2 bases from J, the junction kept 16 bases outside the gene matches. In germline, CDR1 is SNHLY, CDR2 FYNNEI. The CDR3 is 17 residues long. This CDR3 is CASRGRRPRTGNQPQHF. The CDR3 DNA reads TGTGCCAGTAGGGGGCGGCGCCCCAGGACTGGCAATCAGCCCCAGCATTTT.

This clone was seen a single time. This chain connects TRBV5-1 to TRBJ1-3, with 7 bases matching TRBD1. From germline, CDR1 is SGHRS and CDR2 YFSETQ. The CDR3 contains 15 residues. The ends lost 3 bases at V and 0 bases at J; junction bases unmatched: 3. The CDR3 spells CASSSTGDSGNTIYF. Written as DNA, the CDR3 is TGCGCCAGCAGCTCTACAGGGGACTCTGGAAACACCATATATTTT.

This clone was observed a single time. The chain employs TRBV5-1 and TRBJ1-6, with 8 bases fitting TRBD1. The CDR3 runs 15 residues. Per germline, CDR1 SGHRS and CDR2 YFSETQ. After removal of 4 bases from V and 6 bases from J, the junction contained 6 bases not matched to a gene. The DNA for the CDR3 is TGCGCCAGCAGCCTTTGGACAGGGATTAATTCACCCCTCCACTTT. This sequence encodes CASSLWTGINSPLHF.

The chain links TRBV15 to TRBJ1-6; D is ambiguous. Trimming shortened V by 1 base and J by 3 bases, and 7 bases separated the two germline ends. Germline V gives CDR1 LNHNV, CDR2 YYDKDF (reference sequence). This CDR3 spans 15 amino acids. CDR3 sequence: CATSRGDNYNSPLHF. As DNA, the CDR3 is TGTGCCACCAGCAGAGGCGACAACTATAATTCACCCCTCCACTTT.

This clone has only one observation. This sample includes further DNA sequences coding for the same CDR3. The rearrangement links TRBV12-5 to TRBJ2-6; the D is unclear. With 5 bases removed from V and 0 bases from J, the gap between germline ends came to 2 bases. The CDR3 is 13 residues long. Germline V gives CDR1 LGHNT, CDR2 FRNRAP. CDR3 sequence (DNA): TGTGCTAGTGGTCCCTCTGGGGCCAACGTCCTGACTTTC. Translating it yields CASGPSGANVLTF. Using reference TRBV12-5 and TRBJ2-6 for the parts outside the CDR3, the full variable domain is DARVTQTPRHKVTEMGQEVTMRCQPILGHNTVFWYRQTMMQGLELLAYFRNRAPLDDSGMPKDRFSAEMPDATLATLKIQPSEPRDSAVYFCASGPSGANVLTFGAGSRLTVL.

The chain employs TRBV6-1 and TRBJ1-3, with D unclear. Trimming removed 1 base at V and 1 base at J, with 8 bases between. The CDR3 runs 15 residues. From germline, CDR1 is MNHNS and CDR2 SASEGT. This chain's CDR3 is CASSEVIGSGNTIYF. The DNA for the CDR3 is TGTGCCAGCAGTGAAGTAATAGGTTCTGGAAACACCATATATTTT.

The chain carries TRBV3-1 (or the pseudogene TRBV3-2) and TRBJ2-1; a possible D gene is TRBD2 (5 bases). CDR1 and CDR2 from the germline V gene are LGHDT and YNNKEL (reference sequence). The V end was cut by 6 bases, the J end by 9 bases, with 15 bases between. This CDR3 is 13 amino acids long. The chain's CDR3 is CASRFPGSGEQFF. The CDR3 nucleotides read TGTGCCAGCAGATTTCCGGGATCGGGTGAGCAGTTCTTC.

The CDR3 DNA reads TGTGCCAGCAGTTCCCTAGGGAGCGGTAATGAAAAACTGTTTTTT. It codes for CASSSLGSGNEKLFF. This sequence joins TRBV27 and TRBJ1-4; D gene uncertain. V shed 4 bases and J shed 4 bases, with 13 bases lying between them. CDR1 MNHEY and CDR2 SMNVEV come from the germline V gene (reference sequence). The length of the CDR3 is 15 residues.

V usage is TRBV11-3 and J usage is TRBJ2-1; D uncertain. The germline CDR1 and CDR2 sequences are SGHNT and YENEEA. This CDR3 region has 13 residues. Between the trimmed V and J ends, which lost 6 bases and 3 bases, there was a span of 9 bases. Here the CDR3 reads CASSLNSYNEQFF. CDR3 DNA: TGTGCCAGCAGTCTGAACAGCTACAATGAGCAGTTCTTC.

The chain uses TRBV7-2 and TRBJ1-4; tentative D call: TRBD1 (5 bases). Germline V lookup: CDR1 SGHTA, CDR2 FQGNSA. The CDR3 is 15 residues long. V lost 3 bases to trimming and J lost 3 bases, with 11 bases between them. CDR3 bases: TGTGCCAGCAGCTTGGACGGGACCTCTAATGAAAAACTGTTTTTT. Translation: CASSLDGTSNEKLFF.

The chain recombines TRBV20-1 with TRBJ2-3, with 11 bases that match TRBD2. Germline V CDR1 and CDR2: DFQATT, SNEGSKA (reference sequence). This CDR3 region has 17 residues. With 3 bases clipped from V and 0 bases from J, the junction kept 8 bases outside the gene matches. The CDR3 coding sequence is TGCAGTGCTAGTCGACTAGCGGGGTCCTTTAGCACAGATACGCAGTATTTT. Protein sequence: CSASRLAGSFSTDTQYF.

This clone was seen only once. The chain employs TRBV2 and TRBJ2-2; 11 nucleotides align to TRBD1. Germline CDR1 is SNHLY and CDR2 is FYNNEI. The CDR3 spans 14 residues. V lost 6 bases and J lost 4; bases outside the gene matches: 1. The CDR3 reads CASRGTGGTGELFF. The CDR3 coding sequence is TGTGCCAGCAGAGGGACAGGGGGCACCGGGGAGCTGTTTTTT.

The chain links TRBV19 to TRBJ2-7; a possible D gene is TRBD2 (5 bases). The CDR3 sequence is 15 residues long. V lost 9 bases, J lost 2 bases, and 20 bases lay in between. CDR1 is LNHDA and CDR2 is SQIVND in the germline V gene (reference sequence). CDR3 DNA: TGTGCCAGCAGTCCCGGGAACCCTCGGGCCTACGAGCAGTACTTC. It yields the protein CASSPGNPRAYEQYF.

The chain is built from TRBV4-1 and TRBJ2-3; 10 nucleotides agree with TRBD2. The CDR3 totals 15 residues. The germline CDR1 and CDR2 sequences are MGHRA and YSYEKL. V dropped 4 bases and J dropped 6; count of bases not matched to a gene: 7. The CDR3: CASSPSGGAGDTQYF. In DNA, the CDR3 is TGCGCCAGCAGCCCCAGCGGGGGGGCGGGGGATACGCAGTATTTT.

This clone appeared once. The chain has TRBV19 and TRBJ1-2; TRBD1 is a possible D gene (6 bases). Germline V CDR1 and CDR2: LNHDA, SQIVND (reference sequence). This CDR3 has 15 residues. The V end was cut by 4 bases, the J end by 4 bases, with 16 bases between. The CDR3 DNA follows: TGTGCCAGTAGTACCCACGGGGGGCAGGGCTATGGCTACACCTTC. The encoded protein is CASSTHGGQGYGYTF.

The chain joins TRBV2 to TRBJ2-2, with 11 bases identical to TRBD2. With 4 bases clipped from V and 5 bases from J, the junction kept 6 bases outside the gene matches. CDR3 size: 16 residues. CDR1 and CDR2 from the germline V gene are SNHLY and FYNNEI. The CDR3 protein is CASSGRASGRTGELFF. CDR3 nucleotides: TGTGCCAGCAGTGGAAGAGCTAGCGGGAGGACCGGGGAGCTGTTTTTT.

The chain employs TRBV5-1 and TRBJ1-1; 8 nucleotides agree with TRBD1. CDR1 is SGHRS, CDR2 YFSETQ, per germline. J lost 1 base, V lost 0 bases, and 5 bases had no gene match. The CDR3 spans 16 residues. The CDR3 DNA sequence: TGCGCCAGCAGCTTGGCTAAGGGGACAGGGAACACTGAAGCTTTCTTT. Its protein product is CASSLAKGTGNTEAFF. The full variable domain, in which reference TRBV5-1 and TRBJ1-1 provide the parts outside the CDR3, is KAGVTQTPRYLIKTRGQQVTLSCSPISGHRSVSWYQQTPGQGLQFLFEYFSETQRNKGNFPGRFSGRQFSNSRSEMNVSTLELGDSALYLCASSLAKGTGNTEAFFGQGTRLTVV.

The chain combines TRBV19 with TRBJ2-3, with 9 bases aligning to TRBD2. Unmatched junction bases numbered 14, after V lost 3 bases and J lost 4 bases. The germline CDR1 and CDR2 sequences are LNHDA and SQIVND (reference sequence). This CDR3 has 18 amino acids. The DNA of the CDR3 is TGTGCCAGTAGTATTCCCCCGATCAGCGGGGGGCGGTCAGATACGCAGTATTTT. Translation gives CASSIPPISGGRSDTQYF.